Shown below are 27 T cell receptor beta chains from a single sample sequenced in a study of cytomegalovirus exposure and HLA in healthy donors. This PCR relied on a set of 60 Vbeta primers and 13 Jbeta primers. Here immunoSEQ multiplex PCR was the method, and the copy in TCRdb shows in-frame clones only, minus some. This sample has 100,000 or so clones; around four fifths occur once, and the top ten carry about 9.1%. Sample: PBMCs. Receptor source: a woman between 40 and 50 years old in good health and CMV-seropositive.

The genes are TRBV2 and TRBJ2-7, with TRBD2 matching over 11 bases. With 5 bases clipped from V and 3 bases from J, the junction kept 9 bases outside the gene matches. In germline, CDR1 is SNHLY, CDR2 FYNNEI. This CDR3 has 16 amino acids. The CDR3 bases are TGTGCCAGCAGTCAACGACTAGCGGGGCAATTCTACGAGCAGTACTTC. The encoded protein is CASSQRLAGQFYEQYF.

The V and J genes are TRBV11-3 and TRBJ2-5, with TRBD1 identical over 9 bases. V shed 0 bases, J shed 4 bases, and the junction held 3 bases outside the gene matches. Per the germline V gene, CDR1 is SGHNT and CDR2 is YENEEA. CDR3 length: 15 residues. The chain's CDR3 is CASSLEGTGRETQYF. CDR3 in DNA: TGTGCCAGCAGCTTAGAAGGGACAGGGAGAGAGACCCAGTACTTC.

This clone appeared a single time. This chain uses TRBV15 with TRBJ1-5; 7 bases agree with TRBD1. From germline, CDR1 is LNHNV and CDR2 YYDKDF (reference sequence). This CDR3 spans 18 amino acids. The J segment lost 0 bases and the V segment lost 6 bases, leaving 14 bases of the junction unmatched. CDR3 coding DNA: TGTGCCACCAGTACGACAGGGTGGGAGGTTCGTAGCAATCAGCCCCAGCATTTT. Translation: CATSTTGWEVRSNQPQHF.

V and J are TRBV7-9 and TRBJ1-2; maybe TRBD1 (6 bases). The length of the CDR3 is 14 residues. V was trimmed by 5 bases and J by 4 bases, leaving 14 bases between them. CDR1 and CDR2 from the germline V gene are SEHNR and FQNEAQ (reference sequence). CDR3 sequence reads: CASSPRGLGYGYTF. The CDR3 DNA sequence: TGTGCCAGCAGCCCTAGGGGGTTGGGCTATGGCTACACCTTC.

The V call is TRBV11-2, the J call TRBJ1-1; no reliable D call. Trimming shortened V by 4 bases and J by 6 bases, and 15 bases separated the two germline ends. CDR1 is SGHAT and CDR2 is FQNNGV in the germline V gene. CDR3 length equals 14 residues. This chain's CDR3 is CASSSTRGSAEAFF. The DNA of the CDR3 is TGTGCCAGCAGCTCGACGCGTGGAAGCGCTGAAGCTTTCTTT. The full variable domain, in which reference TRBV11-2 and TRBJ1-1 provide the parts outside the CDR3, is EAGVAQSPRYKIIEKRQSVAFWCNPISGHATLYWYQQILGQGPKLLIQFQNNGVVDDSQLPKDRFSAERLKGVDSTLKIQPAKLEDSAVYLCASSSTRGSAEAFFGQGTRLTVV.

The chain carries TRBV6-5 and TRBJ1-3; D may be TRBD1 (6 bases). This CDR3 is 16 amino acids long. Germline CDR1 MNHEY, CDR2 SVGAGI. Deletions cut 2 bases from V and 0 bases from J, with 11 bases between. The CDR3 loop reads CASSYRGGSSGNTIYF. CDR3 sequence (DNA): TGTGCCAGCAGTTACAGGGGGGGAAGCTCTGGAAACACCATATATTTT.

V is TRBV7-8 and J is TRBJ2-5; 9 nucleotides match TRBD2. Trimming cost V 3 bases and J 5 bases; bases outside gene matches: 7. There are 15 residues in the CDR3. Germline CDR1 is SGHVS and CDR2 is FQNEAQ. CDR3 loop: CASSFRAGGGETQYF. CDR3 bases: TGTGCCAGCAGCTTTAGAGCGGGAGGCGGGGAGACCCAGTACTTC. Combining the CDR3 with reference TRBV7-8 and TRBJ2-5 gives the whole variable domain GAGVSQSPRYKVAKRGQDVALRCDPISGHVSLFWYQQALGQGPEFLTYFQNEAQLDKSGLPSDRFFAERPEGSVSTLKIQRTQQEDSAVYLCASSFRAGGGETQYFGPGTRLLVL.

This rearrangement joins TRBV18 to TRBJ2-4; 7 positions agree with TRBD1. Germline trimming cut 1 base from V and 3 bases from J; bases unmatched to any gene: 3. Germline V gene lookup returns CDR1 KGHSH and CDR2 LQKENI. The CDR3 spans 15 residues. CDR3 protein: CASSPQGADKNIQYF. In DNA form, the CDR3 reads TGTGCCAGCTCACCACAGGGGGCGGACAAAAACATTCAGTACTTC.

This chain uses TRBV6-1 with TRBJ2-2; D is unclear. V gave up 6 bases and J gave up 3 bases, with 14 bases separating them. Germline-derived CDR1 and CDR2 are MNHNS and SASEGT. The length of the CDR3 is 15 residues. This chain's CDR3 is CASSLEVAHTGELFF. As DNA, the CDR3 is TGTGCCAGCAGCCTCGAGGTGGCTCACACCGGGGAGCTGTTTTTT.

The V and J genes are TRBV5-1 and TRBJ2-3; D unclear. Trimming shortened V by 4 bases and J by 1 base, and 7 bases separated the two germline ends. Germline V CDR1 and CDR2: SGHRS, YFSETQ. The CDR3 totals 13 residues. The CDR3 region has the DNA TGCGCCAGCAGCCGTCCCGGCACAGATACGCAGTATTTT. This translates into CASSRPGTDTQYF.

V is TRBV28 and J is TRBJ1-5; TRBD1 matches at 10 bases. Germline V gene lookup returns CDR1 MDHEN and CDR2 SYDVKM. The V segment lost 3 bases and the J segment 0 bases; nucleotides outside the gene matches: 11. The CDR3 is 19 residues long. The CDR3: CASSFDPTGGYISNQPQHF. CDR3 nucleotide sequence: TGTGCCAGCAGTTTCGACCCGACAGGGGGCTACATTAGCAATCAGCCCCAGCATTTT.

This clone was counted between two and nine times. The rearrangement joins TRBV5-6 to TRBJ2-3; D is possibly TRBD1 (6 bases). CDR3 length: 14 amino acids. Trimming took 3 bases from V and 2 from J, leaving 10 bases between them. The germline CDR1 and CDR2 sequences are SGHDT and YYEEEE. CDR3 nucleotide sequence: TGTGCCAGCAGCTATGGACAGCTCACAGATACGCAGTATTTT. Translated, it gives CASSYGQLTDTQYF.

The chain couples TRBV5-1 to TRBJ2-5; 9 nucleotides agree with TRBD2. The V gene end was trimmed by 1 base and the J gene end by 4 bases; junction bases not matched to a gene: 11. The CDR3 loop spans 17 amino acids. CDR1 SGHRS and CDR2 YFSETQ come from the germline V gene. CDR3 residues: CASSLIRPAGGGETQYF. In nucleotides, the CDR3 is TGCGCCAGCAGCTTGATTCGCCCAGCGGGGGGAGGAGAGACCCAGTACTTC. Drawing the rest from reference TRBV5-1 and TRBJ2-5, the complete variable domain is KAGVTQTPRYLIKTRGQQVTLSCSPISGHRSVSWYQQTPGQGLQFLFEYFSETQRNKGNFPGRFSGRQFSNSRSEMNVSTLELGDSALYLCASSLIRPAGGGETQYFGPGTRLLVL.

The sample holds one count of this clone. J is TRBJ2-3 and V is TRBV5-1, with 16 bases aligning to TRBD2. Germline CDR1 is SGHRS and CDR2 is YFSETQ. V trimming: 0 bases; J trimming: 5 bases; junction bases outside the gene matches: 6. This CDR3 comprises 18 residues. The CDR3 sequence: CASSLEGLAGGRIDTQYF. The CDR3, as DNA: TGCGCCAGCAGCTTGGAGGGACTAGCGGGAGGGCGGATAGATACGCAGTATTTT.

The J gene is TRBJ1-5, the V gene TRBV4-3; D may be TRBD1 (5 bases). CDR3 length: 14 amino acids. Trimming pared 0 bases from V and 6 bases from J, leaving 9 bases between. Germline assignment: CDR1 LGHNA and CDR2 YSLEER. The CDR3 spells CASSQEGGTQPQHF. CDR3 DNA sequence: TGCGCCAGCAGCCAAGAGGGGGGAACTCAGCCCCAGCATTTT.

The chain links TRBV19 to TRBJ1-5; perhaps TRBD1 as D (6 bases). Germline V gene data show CDR1 as LNHDA and CDR2 as SQIVND (reference sequence). The V end was cut by 3 bases, the J end by 4 bases, with 13 bases between. The CDR3 consists of 15 residues. CDR3 coding DNA: TGTGCCAGTAGTATTAGGACAGAGAGTAATCAGCCCCAGCATTTT. Encoded protein: CASSIRTESNQPQHF.

V gene TRBV5-1 combines with J gene TRBJ2-5; no firm D call. V lost 2 bases, J lost 1 base, and 6 bases lay in between. CDR1 and CDR2 (germline): SGHRS, YFSETQ. The CDR3 has 13 amino acids. The CDR3 loop reads CASSLGVQETQYF. The CDR3 DNA sequence: TGCGCCAGCAGCTTAGGAGTCCAAGAGACCCAGTACTTC.

The CDR3 sequence: CATSRDRGETGNEKLFF. The DNA for the CDR3 is TGTGCCACCAGCAGAGATCGAGGTGAGACAGGCAATGAAAAACTGTTTTTT. V is TRBV15 and J is TRBJ1-4; tentatively, D is TRBD1 (6 bases). The germline V gene has CDR1 LNHNV and CDR2 YYDKDF (reference sequence). The CDR3 contains 17 residues. V lost 0 bases to trimming and J lost 5 bases, with 16 bases between them.

The CDR3 DNA reads as TGTGCCAGCAGCAATCCACTCCAGGGTGGCACCGGGGAGCTGTTTTTT. Translated: CASSNPLQGGTGELFF. The rearrangement links TRBV11-2 to TRBJ2-2, with a possible D match to TRBD1 (5 bases). CDR3 length equals 16 residues. Germline V gives CDR1 SGHAT, CDR2 FQNNGV. Between the trimmed V and J ends, which lost 5 bases and 4 bases, there was a span of 17 bases.

The J gene is TRBJ1-4, the V gene TRBV18; D may be TRBD1 (5 bases). This CDR3 is 13 amino acids long. Germline CDR1 and CDR2: KGHSH and LQKENI. V was cut by 3 bases and J by 6 bases, with 8 bases left in between. CDR3 loop: CASSPRGYEKLFF. CDR3 in DNA: TGTGCCAGCTCACCGCGGGGGTATGAAAAACTGTTTTTT.

The CDR3 spells CASSIDFRGRHRDEQYF. For the CDR3, the DNA is TGTGCCAGTAGTATAGACTTCAGGGGCCGCCATCGAGACGAGCAGTACTTC. The chain combines TRBV19 with TRBJ2-7, with a weak D call TRBD1 (6 bases). Trimming took 0 bases from V and 5 from J, leaving 20 bases between them. This CDR3 region has 17 residues. CDR1 is LNHDA, CDR2 SQIVND, per germline (reference sequence).

J is TRBJ1-5 and V is TRBV10-1; D call uncertain. The ends were cut back, 4 bases at V and 6 bases at J, with 13 bases in the middle. CDR1 is WNHNN, CDR2 SYGVQD, per germline (reference sequence). The CDR3 has 14 residues. The CDR3 protein is CASSGIGRFQPQHF. Written as DNA, the CDR3 is TGCGCCAGCAGTGGTATAGGGAGGTTTCAGCCCCAGCATTTT.

This chain uses TRBV28 with TRBJ2-7; D remains ambiguous. Germline V gene lookup returns CDR1 MDHEN and CDR2 SYDVKM. The V and J ends lost 1 base and 6 bases respectively, with 7 bases between them. The CDR3 is made up of 12 amino acids. CDR3 loop: CASSLSPGEQYF. CDR3 coding DNA: TGTGCCAGCAGTTTATCGCCGGGCGAGCAGTACTTC.

The V gene is TRBV5-1, the J gene TRBJ1-5, with D unclear. This CDR3 has 15 residues. Germline V gene sequence: CDR1 SGHRS, CDR2 YFSETQ. V was clipped by 5 bases and J by 2 bases, with 14 bases between them. DNA of the CDR3: TGCGCCAGCAGGGCAGAGGTGAATGGCAATCAGCCCCAGCATTTT. Amino acids: CASRAEVNGNQPQHF.

The chain joins TRBV5-1 to TRBJ2-7; 7 nucleotides agree with TRBD2. Germline V gives CDR1 SGHRS, CDR2 YFSETQ. V was pared by 7 bases and J by 5 bases, with 15 bases of the junction left unmatched. The CDR3 totals 15 residues. CDR3 in DNA: TGCGCCAGCTCACATGGGGCGGGAGATTTACACGAGCAGTACTTC. It translates to CASSHGAGDLHEQYF.

V is TRBV6-6 and J is TRBJ2-7; 11 positions match TRBD2. The germline CDR1 and CDR2 sequences are MNHNY and SVGAGI (reference sequence). This CDR3 is 14 amino acids long. With V trimmed by 6 bases and J by 3 bases, 4 bases remained unmatched. CDR3 in amino acids: CASSQLAGDYEQYF. The CDR3 region has the DNA TGTGCCAGCAGCCAACTAGCGGGAGACTACGAGCAGTACTTC.

A word on this clone: Additional DNA sequences in this sample encode the identical CDR3. The chain carries TRBV2 and TRBJ1-5, with 10 bases aligning to TRBD1. J lost 5 bases, V lost 6 bases, and 1 base had no gene match. Per germline, CDR1 SNHLY and CDR2 FYNNEI. The CDR3 contains 13 residues. The CDR3 DNA sequence: TGTGCCAGCAGAGGGACAGGGGATCAGCCCCAGCATTTT. Translated, it gives CASRGTGDQPQHF. The full variable domain, its missing parts supplied by reference TRBV2 and TRBJ1-5, is EPEVTQTPSHQVTQMGQEVILRCVPISNHLYFYWYRQILGQKVEFLVSFYNNEISEKSEIFDDQFSVERPDGSNFTLKIRSTKLEDSAMYFCASRGTGDQPQHFGDGTRLSIL.